This T cell receptor beta chain is drawn from a study of blood T cell repertoires in COVID-19. Study-wide context: Samples came from the United States, Italy and Spain, spanning acute and convalescent COVID-19.

V lost 0 bases, J lost 6 bases, and 9 bases lay in between. CDR1 and CDR2 from the germline V gene are SGHTS and YDEGEE. The CDR3 is made up of 13 amino acids. Authors' analysis steps: Amplification from reference gene primers served as the basis for estimated nucleated cell counts. The protocol was immunoSEQ multiplex PCR, while the TCRdb copy is restricted to in-frame clones and leaves out a portion. V, J and clone size are those of that table, while D and trimming were read from the DNA. The table has about 330,000 clones, approximately 88% seen once. The chain couples TRBV5-8 to TRBJ1-1; D is uncertain. Sequenced sample: peripheral blood. This TCR came from a woman in her forties or fifties with active or convalescent COVID-19. The CDR3 DNA follows: TGTGCCAGCAGCTTGGTAGCTAGAGCTGAAGCTTTCTTT. Translation gives CASSLVARAEAFF.